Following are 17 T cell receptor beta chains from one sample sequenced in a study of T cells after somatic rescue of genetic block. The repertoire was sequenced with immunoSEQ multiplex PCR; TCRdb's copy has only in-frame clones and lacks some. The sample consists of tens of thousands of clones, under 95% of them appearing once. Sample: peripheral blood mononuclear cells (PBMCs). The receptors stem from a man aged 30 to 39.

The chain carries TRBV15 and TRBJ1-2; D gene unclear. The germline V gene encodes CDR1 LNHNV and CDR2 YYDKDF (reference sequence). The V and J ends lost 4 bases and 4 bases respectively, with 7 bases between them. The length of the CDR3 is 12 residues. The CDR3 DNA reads TGTGCCACCAGCAACGTGGGCTATGGCTACACCTTC. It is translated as CATSNVGYGYTF.

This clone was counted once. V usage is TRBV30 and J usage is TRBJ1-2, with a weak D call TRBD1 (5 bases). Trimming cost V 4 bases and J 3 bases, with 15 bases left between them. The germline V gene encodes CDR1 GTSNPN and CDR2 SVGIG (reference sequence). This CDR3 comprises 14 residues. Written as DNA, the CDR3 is TGTGCCTGGAAGAACCTCCTAGGGGACTATGGCTACACCTTC. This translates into CAWKNLLGDYGYTF.

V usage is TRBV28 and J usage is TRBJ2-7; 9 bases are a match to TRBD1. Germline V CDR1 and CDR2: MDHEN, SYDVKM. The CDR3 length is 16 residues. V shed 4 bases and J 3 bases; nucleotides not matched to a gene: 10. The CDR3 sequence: CASSSSGTGKLYEQYF. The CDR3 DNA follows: TGTGCCAGCAGTTCCTCAGGGACAGGGAAGCTCTACGAGCAGTACTTC.

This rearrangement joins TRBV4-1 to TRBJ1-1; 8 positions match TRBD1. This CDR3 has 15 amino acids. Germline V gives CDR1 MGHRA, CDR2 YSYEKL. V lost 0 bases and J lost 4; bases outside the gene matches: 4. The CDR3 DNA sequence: TGCGCCAGCAGCCAAGATGACAGGGGAACCACTGAAGCTTTCTTT. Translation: CASSQDDRGTTEAFF.

DNA of the CDR3: TGTGCCATCAGTCGCGGGGCCCACACAGATACGCAGTATTTT. This translates into CAISRGAHTDTQYF. The V call is TRBV10-3, the J call TRBJ2-3, with D perhaps matching TRBD2 (6 bases). V was trimmed by 5 bases and J by 2 bases, leaving 11 bases between them. Germline assignment: CDR1 ENHRY and CDR2 SYGVKD. The CDR3 extends over 14 amino acids.

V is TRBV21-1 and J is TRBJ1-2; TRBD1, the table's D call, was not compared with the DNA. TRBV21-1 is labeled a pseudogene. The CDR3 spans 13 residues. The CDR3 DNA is TGTGCCAGCATCGACAGGGGAAGAGGCGGCTACACCTTC. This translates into CASIDRGRGGYTF.

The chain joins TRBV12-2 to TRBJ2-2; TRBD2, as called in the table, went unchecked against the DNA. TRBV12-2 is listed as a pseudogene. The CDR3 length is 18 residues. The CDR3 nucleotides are TGTGCAAGTCGTTCCCCAAGGGGTAGCGGGAGAGTCACCGGGGAGCTGTTTTTT. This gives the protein CASRSPRGSGRVTGELFF.

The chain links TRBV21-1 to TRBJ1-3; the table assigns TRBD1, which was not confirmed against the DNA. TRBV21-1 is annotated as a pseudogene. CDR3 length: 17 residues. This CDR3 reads CASSRCRAESSGNTIYF. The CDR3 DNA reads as TGTGCCAGCAGCAGATGCAGGGCCGAGTCCTCTGGAAACACCATATATTTT.

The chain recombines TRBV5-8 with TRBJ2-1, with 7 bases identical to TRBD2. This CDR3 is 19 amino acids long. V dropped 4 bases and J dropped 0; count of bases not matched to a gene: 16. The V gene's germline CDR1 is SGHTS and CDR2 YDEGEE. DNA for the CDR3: TGTGCCAGCAGCCGGACTCTCGGCGGGAGAGTGGGCTCCTACAATGAGCAGTTCTTC. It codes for CASSRTLGGRVGSYNEQFF.

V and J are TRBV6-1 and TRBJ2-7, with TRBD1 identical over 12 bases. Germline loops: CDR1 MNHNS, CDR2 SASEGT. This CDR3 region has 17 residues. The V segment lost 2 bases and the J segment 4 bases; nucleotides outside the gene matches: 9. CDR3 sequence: CASSENLPGQGAYEQYF. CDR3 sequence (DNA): TGTGCCAGCAGTGAAAATTTACCGGGACAGGGGGCATACGAGCAGTACTTC.

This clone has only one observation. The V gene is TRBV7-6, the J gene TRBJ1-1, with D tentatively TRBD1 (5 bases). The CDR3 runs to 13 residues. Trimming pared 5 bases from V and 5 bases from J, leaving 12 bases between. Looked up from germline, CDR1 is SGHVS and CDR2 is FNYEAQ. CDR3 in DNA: TGTGCCAGCAGCCCAGGGCGAGGGACTGAAGCTTTCTTT. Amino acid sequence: CASSPGRGTEAFF.

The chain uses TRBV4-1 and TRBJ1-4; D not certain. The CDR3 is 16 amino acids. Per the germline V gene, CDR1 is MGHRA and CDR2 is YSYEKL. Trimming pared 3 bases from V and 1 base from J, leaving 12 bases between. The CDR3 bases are TGCGCCAGCAGCCAGATCGGACGGAAAACTAATGAAAAACTGTTTTTT. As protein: CASSQIGRKTNEKLFF.

The CDR3 sequence: CASRETGWSYNSPLHF. The CDR3 coding sequence is TGTGCCAGCAGGGAAACCGGATGGTCCTATAATTCACCCCTCCACTTT. The J gene is TRBJ1-6, the V gene TRBV6-1; D uncertain. The V end lost 6 bases, the J end lost 1 base, and 13 bases lay between the germline ends. The CDR3 consists of 16 residues. CDR1 is MNHNS, CDR2 SASEGT, per germline.

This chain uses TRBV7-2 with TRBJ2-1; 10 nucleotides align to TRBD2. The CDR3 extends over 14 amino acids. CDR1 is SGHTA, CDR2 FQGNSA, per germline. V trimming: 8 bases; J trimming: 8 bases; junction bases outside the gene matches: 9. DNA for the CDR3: TGTGCCAGCGGTAAGCGGGGGGGCATCCATGAGCAGTTCTTC. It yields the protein CASGKRGGIHEQFF.

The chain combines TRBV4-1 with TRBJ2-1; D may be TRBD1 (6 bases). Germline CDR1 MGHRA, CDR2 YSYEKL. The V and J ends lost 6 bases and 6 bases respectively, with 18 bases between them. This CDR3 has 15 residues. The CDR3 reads CASRRPGQRTNEQFF. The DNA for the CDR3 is TGCGCCAGCAGACGACCGGGACAACGGACCAATGAGCAGTTCTTC.

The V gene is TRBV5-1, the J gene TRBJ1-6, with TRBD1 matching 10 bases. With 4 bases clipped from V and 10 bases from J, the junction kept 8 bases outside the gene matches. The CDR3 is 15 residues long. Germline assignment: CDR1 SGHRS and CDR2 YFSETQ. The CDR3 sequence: CASSLGQGPMSPLHF. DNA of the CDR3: TGCGCCAGCAGCCTGGGACAGGGGCCCATGTCACCCCTCCACTTT.

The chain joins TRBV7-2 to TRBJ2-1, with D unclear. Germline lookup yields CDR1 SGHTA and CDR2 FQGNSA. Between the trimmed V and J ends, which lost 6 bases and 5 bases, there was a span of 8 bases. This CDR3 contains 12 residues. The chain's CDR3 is CASSLTNNEQFF. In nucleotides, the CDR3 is TGTGCCAGCAGTCTCACCAACAATGAGCAGTTCTTC.